Here is one T cell receptor (beta chain) with its context. The antigen remains unidentified. Per the original methods: ImmunoSEQ junction-only sequences lacked quality scores, so their filtering differed. Using immunoSEQ multiplex PCR, the repertoire was profiled, and TCRdb retains in-frame clones only, with some absent. That table supplies the V and J calls and clone size; D and trimming were determined from the DNA. The profile shows about 120,000 clones, 65% to 75% of them singletons. This sample is part of a study of shared clonotypes between healthy human individuals. Study background: Three CD4 naive, three CD4 memory, two CD8 naive and one CD8 memory plate were used per donor. Study outcomes and limitations: Some naive CD4 clonotypes, around 5%, turned up in common across several donors.

Germline V gene sequence: CDR1 SGHVT, CDR2 SQSDAQ. V dropped 1 base and J dropped 4 bases, with 14 bases sitting between them. The CDR3 is made up of 16 amino acids. Donors, healthy HIV-negative adults, lacked recent acute infections or vaccinations. This sequence joins TRBV7-4 and TRBJ1-3; no firm D call. Sequenced: memory CD8+ T cells sorted from blood. Subset described: CD45RO+ cells pooled with CCR7-negative TemRA cells. The source of this sequence is a woman in her 30s in good health. CDR3 in DNA: TGTGCCAGCAGCTTAGTAGGAATTTCGAAAGGAAACACCATATATTTT. The encoded protein is CASSLVGISKGNTIYF.